The present entry profiles one T cell receptor (beta chain) with its context. No antigen is known for it. All patients relapsed after autologous stem cell transplantation, and brentuximab vedotin exposure varied. The data derive from a study of PD-1 blockade in classical Hodgkin lymphoma. Notes on the study in general: It was CD4+ TCR diversity, not CD8+, that rose significantly by C4D1. Newly diagnosed and completely responding patients shared comparable baseline diversity.

Clones were read by immunoSEQ multiplex PCR, and TCRdb kept only the in-frame ones, dropping some. The sample contains 20,000 to 25,000 clones, about two thirds of which appear only once. This receptor was identified in a human donor with classical Hodgkin lymphoma. The source material was peripheral blood mononuclear cells (PBMCs), sampled at baseline.

The CDR3 reads CASGLAPSHEQYF. Written as DNA, the CDR3 is TGTGCTAGTGGTTTGGCCCCCTCACACGAGCAGTACTTC. V gene TRBV12-5 combines with J gene TRBJ2-7; D ambiguous. Germline values: CDR1 LGHNT, CDR2 FRNRAP. The CDR3 extends over 13 amino acids. Trimming cost V 1 base and J 5 bases, with 9 bases left between them.